Below are 2 T cell receptor beta chains sequenced from a single sample in a study of response to subunit inactivated influenza vaccine. TCRdb re-derived calls from the RT-PCR reads in MiXCR, one entry per CDR3 protein. The data show some 550,000 distinct CDR3 sequences, approximately 20% seen once. These data were likewise used in another study, on T cells expressing NK-cell markers. That work contributes: Researchers built TCR beta cDNA using 5'RACE template switching with UMIs.

Sample: CD4+ T cells sorted from PBMCs, taken roughly 12 days after vaccination. These receptor sequences come from a man aged 45-65 years who received an inactivated influenza vaccine.

V usage is TRBV20-1 and J usage is TRBJ2-3, with 10 bases lining up with TRBD2. The CDR3 contains 14 residues. From germline, CDR1 is DFQATT and CDR2 SNEGSKA (reference sequence). The trim removed 6 bases at V and 1 base at J, leaving 4 bases unmatched. In nucleotides, the CDR3 is TGCAGTGCCATCACTAGCGGGGGCACAGATACGCAGTATTTT. Translated: CSAITSGGTDTQYF.

V is TRBV7-2 and J is TRBJ2-1; D possibly corresponds to TRBD2 (5 bases). V lost 0 bases, J lost 10 bases, and 10 bases lay in between. Germline V gives CDR1 SGHTA, CDR2 FQGNSA. The CDR3 sequence is 13 residues long. Here the CDR3 DNA reads TGTGCCAGCAGCTTAGCGTTACAGCGGGAGCAGTTCTTC. Translation: CASSLALQREQFF.